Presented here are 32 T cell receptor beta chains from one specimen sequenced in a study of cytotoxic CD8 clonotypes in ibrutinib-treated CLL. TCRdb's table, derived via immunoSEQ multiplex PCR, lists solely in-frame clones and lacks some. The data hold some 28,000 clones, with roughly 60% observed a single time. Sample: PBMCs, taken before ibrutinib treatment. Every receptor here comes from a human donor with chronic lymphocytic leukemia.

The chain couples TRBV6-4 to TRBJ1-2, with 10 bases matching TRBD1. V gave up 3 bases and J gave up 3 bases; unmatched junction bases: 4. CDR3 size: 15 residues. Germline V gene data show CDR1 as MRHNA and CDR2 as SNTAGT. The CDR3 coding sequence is TGTGCCAGCAGTGAGGGACAGGGGACCCACTATGGCTACACCTTC. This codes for CASSEGQGTHYGYTF.

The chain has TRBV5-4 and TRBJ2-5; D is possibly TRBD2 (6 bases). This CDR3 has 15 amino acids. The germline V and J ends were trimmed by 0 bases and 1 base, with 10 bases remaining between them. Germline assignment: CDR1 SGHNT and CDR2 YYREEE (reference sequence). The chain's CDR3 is CASSLAGGAQETQYF. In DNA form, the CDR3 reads TGTGCCAGCAGCTTGGCCGGAGGGGCCCAAGAGACCCAGTACTTC. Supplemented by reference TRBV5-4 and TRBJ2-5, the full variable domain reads ETGVTQSPTHLIKTRGQQVTLRCSSQSGHNTVSWYQQALGQGPQFIFQYYREEENGRGNFPPRFSGLQFPNYSSELNVNALELDDSALYLCASSLAGGAQETQYFGPGTRLLVL.

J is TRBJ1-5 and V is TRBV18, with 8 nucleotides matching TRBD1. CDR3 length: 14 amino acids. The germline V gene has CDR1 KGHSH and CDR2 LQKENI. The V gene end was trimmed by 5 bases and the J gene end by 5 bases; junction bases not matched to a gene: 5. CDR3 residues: CASSNGQGDQPQHF. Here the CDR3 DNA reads TGTGCCAGCTCAAACGGACAGGGAGATCAGCCCCAGCATTTT.

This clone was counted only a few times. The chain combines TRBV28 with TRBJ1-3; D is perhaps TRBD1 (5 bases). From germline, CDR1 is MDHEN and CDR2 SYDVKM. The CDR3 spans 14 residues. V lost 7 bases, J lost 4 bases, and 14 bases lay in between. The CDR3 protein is CASTTGGTGNTIYF. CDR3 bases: TGTGCCAGCACCACGGGGGGGACGGGAAACACCATATATTTT.

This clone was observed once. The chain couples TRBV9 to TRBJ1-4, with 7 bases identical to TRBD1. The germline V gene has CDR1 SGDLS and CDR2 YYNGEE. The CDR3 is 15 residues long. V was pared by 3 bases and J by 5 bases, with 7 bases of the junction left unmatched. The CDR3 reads CASSARQGLNEKLFF. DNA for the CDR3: TGTGCCAGCAGCGCGAGACAGGGTTTAAATGAAAAACTGTTTTTT. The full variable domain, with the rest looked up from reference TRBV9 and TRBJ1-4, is DSGVTQTPKHLITATGQRVTLRCSPRSGDLSVYWYQQSLDQGLQFLIQYYNGEERAKGNILERFSAQQFPDLHSELNLSSLELGDSALYFCASSARQGLNEKLFFGSGTQLSVL.

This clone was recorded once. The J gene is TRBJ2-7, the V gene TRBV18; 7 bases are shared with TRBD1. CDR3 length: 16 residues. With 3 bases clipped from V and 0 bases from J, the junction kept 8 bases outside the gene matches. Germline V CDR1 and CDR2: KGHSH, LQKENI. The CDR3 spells CASSPQQGSNSYEQYF. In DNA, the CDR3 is TGTGCCAGCTCACCTCAACAGGGGTCCAACTCCTACGAGCAGTACTTC. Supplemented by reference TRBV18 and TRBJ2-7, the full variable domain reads NAGVMQNPRHLVRRRGQEARLRCSPMKGHSHVYWYRQLPEEGLKFMVYLQKENIIDESGMPKERFSAEFPKEGPSILRIQQVVRGDSAAYFCASSPQQGSNSYEQYFGPGTRLTVT.

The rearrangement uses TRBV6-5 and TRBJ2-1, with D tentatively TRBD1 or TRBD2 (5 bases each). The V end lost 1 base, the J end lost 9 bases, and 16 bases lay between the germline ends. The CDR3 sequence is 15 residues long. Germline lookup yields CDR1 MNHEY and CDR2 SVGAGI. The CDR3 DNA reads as TGTGCCAGCAGTTACTGGGGGTCTACCGGGATTGAGCAGTTCTTC. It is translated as CASSYWGSTGIEQFF.

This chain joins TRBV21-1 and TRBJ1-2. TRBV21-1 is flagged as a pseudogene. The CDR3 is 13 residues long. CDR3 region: CASSNFRAAGYTF. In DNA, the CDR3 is TGTGCCAGCAGCAACTTCCGGGCGGCTGGCTACACCTTC.

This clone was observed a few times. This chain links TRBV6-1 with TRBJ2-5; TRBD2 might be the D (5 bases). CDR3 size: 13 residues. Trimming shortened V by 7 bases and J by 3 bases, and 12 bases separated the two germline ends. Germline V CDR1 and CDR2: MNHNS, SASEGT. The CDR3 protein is CASTPGFEETQYF. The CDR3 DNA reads TGTGCCAGCACCCCGGGGTTCGAAGAGACCCAGTACTTC.

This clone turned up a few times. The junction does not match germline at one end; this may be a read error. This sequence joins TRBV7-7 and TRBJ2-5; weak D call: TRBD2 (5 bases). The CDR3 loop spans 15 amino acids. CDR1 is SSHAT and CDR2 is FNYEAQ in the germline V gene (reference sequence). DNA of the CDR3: TGTGCTAGCAGCGATTCCCGGGGTCCGCAAGAGACCCAGTACTTC. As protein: CASSDSRGPQETQYF.

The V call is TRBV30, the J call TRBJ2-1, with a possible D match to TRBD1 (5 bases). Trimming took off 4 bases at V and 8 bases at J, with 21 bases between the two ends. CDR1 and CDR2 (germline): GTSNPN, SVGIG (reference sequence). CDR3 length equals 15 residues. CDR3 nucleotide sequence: TGTGCCTGGAATTTAGGGGCTCGCCCCACCGATGAGCAGTTCTTC. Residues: CAWNLGARPTDEQFF.

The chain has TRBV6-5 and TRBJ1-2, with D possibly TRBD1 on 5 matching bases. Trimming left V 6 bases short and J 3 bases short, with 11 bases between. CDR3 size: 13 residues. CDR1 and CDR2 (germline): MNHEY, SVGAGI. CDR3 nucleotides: TGTGCCAGCAGGAGGACGGGGGACTATGGCTACACCTTC. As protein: CASRRTGDYGYTF.

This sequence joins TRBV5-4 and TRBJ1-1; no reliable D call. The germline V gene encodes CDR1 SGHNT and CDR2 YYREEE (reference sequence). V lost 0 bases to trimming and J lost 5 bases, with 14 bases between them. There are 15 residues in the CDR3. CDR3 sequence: CASSLAGQLWTEAFF. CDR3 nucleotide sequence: TGTGCCAGCAGCTTGGCCGGCCAGTTGTGGACTGAAGCTTTCTTT.

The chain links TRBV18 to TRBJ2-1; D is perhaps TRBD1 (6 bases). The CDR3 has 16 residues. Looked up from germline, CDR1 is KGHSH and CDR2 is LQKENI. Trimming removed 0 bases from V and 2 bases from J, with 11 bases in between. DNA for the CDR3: TGTGCCAGCTCACCACCCAGAGGGGGTCCCTACAATGAGCAGTTCTTC. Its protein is CASSPPRGGPYNEQFF. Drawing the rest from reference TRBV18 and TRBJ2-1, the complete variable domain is NAGVMQNPRHLVRRRGQEARLRCSPMKGHSHVYWYRQLPEEGLKFMVYLQKENIIDESGMPKERFSAEFPKEGPSILRIQQVVRGDSAAYFCASSPPRGGPYNEQFFGPGTRLTVL.

In DNA form, the CDR3 reads TGCAGCGTTGAAGAGGATTTCTTTTTCGTGACGGGGGGCAATGAGCAGTTCTTC. Protein: CSVEEDFFFVTGGNEQFF. The J gene is TRBJ2-1, the V gene TRBV29-1; 7 positions agree with TRBD2. Looked up from germline, CDR1 is SQVTM and CDR2 is ANQGSEA. The V gene end was trimmed by 0 bases and the J gene end by 6 bases; junction bases not matched to a gene: 17. CDR3 length equals 18 residues.

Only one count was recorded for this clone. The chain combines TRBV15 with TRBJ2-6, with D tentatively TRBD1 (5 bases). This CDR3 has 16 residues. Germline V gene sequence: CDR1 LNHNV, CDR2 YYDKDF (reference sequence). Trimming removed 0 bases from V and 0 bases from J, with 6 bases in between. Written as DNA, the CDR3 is TGTGCCACCAGCAGAGATAGGGGCTCTGGGGCCAACGTCCTGACTTTC. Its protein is CATSRDRGSGANVLTF.

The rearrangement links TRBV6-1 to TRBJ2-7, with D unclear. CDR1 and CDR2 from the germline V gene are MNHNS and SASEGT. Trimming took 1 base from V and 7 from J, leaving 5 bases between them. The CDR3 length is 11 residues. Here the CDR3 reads CASSEVWEQYF. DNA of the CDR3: TGTGCCAGCAGTGAAGTTTGGGAGCAGTACTTC.

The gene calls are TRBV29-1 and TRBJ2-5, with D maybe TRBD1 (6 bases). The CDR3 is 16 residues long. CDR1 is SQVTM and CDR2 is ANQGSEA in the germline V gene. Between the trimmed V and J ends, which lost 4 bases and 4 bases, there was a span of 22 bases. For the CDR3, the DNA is TGCAGCGTTGGGAAGTCCGGGACACTGAGAACAGAGACCCAGTACTTC. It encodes CSVGKSGTLRTETQYF.

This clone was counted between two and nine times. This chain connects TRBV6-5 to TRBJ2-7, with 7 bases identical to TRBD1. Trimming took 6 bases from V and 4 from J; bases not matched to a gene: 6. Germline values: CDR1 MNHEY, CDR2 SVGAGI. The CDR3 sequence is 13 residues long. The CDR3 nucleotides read TGTGCCAGCAGCGAAGGGGGCGCGTACGAGCAGTACTTC. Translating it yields CASSEGGAYEQYF.

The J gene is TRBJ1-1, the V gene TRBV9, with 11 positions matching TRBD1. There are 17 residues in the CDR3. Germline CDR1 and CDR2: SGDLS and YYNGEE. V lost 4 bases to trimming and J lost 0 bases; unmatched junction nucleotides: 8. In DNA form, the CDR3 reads TGTGCCAGCAGCATAGGACAGGGGGCAGGGGTGAACACTGAAGCTTTCTTT. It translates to CASSIGQGAGVNTEAFF.

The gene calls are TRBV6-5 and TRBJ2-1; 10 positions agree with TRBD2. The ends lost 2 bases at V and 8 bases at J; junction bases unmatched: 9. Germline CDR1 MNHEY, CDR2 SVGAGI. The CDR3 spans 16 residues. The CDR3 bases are TGTGCCAGCAGTTACGCCTCCGCTAGCGGGAGCTATGAGCAGTTCTTC. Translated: CASSYASASGSYEQFF.

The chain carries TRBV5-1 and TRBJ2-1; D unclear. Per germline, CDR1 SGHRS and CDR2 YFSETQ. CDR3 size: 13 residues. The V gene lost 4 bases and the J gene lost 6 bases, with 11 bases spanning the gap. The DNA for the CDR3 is TGCGCCAGCAGCCCCCTCGGCGGCAATGAGCAGTTCTTC. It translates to CASSPLGGNEQFF.

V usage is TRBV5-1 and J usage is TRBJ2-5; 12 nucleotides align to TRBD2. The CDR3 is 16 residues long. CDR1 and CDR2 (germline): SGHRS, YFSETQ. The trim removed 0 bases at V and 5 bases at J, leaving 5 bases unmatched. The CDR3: CASSLALAGGMETQYF. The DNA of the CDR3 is TGCGCCAGCAGCTTGGCCCTAGCGGGGGGGATGGAGACCCAGTACTTC. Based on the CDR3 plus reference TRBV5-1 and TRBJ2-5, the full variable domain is KAGVTQTPRYLIKTRGQQVTLSCSPISGHRSVSWYQQTPGQGLQFLFEYFSETQRNKGNFPGRFSGRQFSNSRSEMNVSTLELGDSALYLCASSLALAGGMETQYFGPGTRLLVL.

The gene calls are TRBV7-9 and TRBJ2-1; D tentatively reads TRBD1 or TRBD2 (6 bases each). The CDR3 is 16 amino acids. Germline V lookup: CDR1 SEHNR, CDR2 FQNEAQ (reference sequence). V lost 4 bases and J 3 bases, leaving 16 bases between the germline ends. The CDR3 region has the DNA TGTGCCAGCAGCTCCGGGGGCCCTGAGGGCTACAATGAGCAGTTCTTC. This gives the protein CASSSGGPEGYNEQFF.

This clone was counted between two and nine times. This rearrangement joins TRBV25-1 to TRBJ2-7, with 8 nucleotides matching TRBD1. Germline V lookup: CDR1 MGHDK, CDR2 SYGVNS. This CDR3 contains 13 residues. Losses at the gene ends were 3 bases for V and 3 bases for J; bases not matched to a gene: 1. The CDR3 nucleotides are TGTGCCAGCAGTGAGACAGGGGTCTACGAGCAGTACTTC. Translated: CASSETGVYEQYF.

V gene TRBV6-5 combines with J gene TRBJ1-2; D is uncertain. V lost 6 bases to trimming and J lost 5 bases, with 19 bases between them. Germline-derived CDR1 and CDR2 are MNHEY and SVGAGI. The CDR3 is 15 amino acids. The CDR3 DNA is TGTGCCAGCAGGCCTTACAGTTACGTAGCATATGGCTACACCTTC. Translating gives CASRPYSYVAYGYTF.

CDR3 DNA: TGTGCCAGCAGTCCAACAGCCGCGGCCACTGAAGCTTTCTTT. The encoded protein is CASSPTAAATEAFF. The V and J genes are TRBV6-6 and TRBJ1-1; D unclear. The CDR3 is 14 residues long. The V gene lost 5 bases and the J gene lost 4 bases, with 14 bases spanning the gap. Germline assignment: CDR1 MNHNY and CDR2 SVGAGI (reference sequence).

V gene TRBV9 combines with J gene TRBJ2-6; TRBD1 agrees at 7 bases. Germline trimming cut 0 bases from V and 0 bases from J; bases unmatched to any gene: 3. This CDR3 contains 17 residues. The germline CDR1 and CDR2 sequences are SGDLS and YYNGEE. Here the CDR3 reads CASSVAGQHSGANVLTF. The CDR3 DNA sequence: TGTGCCAGCAGCGTAGCGGGACAGCACTCTGGGGCCAACGTCCTGACTTTC.

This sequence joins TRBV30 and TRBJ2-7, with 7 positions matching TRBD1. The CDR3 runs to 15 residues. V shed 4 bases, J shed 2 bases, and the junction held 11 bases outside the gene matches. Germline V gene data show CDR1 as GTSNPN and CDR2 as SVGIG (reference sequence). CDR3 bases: TGTGCCTGGACCCACGGGCAGGGGGACCCCTACGAGCAGTACTTC. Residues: CAWTHGQGDPYEQYF.

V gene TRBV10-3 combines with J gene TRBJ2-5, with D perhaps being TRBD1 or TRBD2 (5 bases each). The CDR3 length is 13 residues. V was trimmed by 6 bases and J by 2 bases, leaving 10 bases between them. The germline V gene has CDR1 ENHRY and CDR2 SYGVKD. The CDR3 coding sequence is TGTGCCATCAGGCAGGGAGCACAAGAGACCCAGTACTTC. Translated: CAIRQGAQETQYF.

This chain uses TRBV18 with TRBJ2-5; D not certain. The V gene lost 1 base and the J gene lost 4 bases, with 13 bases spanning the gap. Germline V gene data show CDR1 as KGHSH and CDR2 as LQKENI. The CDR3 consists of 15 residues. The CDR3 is CASSPRGAYGETQYF. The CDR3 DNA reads TGTGCCAGCTCACCACGTGGAGCCTACGGAGAGACCCAGTACTTC.

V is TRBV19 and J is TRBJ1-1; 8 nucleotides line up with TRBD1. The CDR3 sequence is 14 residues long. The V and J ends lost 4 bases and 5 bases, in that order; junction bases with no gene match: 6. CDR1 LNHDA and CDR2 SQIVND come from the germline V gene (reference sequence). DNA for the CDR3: TGTGCCAGTAGTACAGACAGGGGACGGACTGAAGCTTTCTTT. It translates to CASSTDRGRTEAFF.